This TCR beta chain was documented in a study of PD-L1 blockade in urothelial cancer. Study-wide background: Atezolizumab at 1,200 mg intravenously every 3 weeks was started by patients in the mid-2010s. Blood-derived samples held a median roughly 150,000 T cells. Blood analysis occurred 3 weeks (second dose) and 6 weeks after treatment start.

The repertoire was sequenced with immunoSEQ multiplex PCR; TCRdb's copy has only in-frame clones and lacks some. The sample includes almost 30,000 clones, about 87% seen only once; the top ten take 3.1%. Pretreatment and on-treatment samples were taken, numbering 1 to 8 per patient. The trim removed 9 bases at V and 1 base at J, leaving 17 bases unmatched. The germline V gene has CDR1 SGHTA and CDR2 FQGNSA. CDR3 length equals 18 residues. This receptor was obtained from a man over 45 with urothelial cancer. The chain combines TRBV7-2 with TRBJ1-1, with 10 bases matching TRBD1. This specimen consisted of PBMCs, obtained around atezolizumab (anti-PD-L1) treatment. CDR3 region: CASKSSLWDRGWNTEAFF. CDR3 sequence (DNA): TGTGCCAGTAAATCCTCGCTTTGGGACAGGGGTTGGAACACTGAAGCTTTCTTT.